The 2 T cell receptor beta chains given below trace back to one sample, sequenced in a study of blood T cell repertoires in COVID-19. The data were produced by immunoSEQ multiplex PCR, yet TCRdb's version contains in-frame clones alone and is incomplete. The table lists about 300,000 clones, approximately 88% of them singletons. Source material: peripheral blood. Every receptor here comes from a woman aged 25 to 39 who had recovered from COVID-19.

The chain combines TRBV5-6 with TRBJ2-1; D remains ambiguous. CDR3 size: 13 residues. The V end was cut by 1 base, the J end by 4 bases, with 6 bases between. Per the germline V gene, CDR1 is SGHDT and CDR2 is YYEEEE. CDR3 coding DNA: TGTGCCAGCAGCTTGCGCACATACAATGAGCAGTTCTTC. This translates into CASSLRTYNEQFF.

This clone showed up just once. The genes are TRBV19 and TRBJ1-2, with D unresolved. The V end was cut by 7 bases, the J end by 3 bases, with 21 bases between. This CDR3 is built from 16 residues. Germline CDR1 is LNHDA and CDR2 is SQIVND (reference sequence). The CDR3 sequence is CASKMEYSPLDYGYTF. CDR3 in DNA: TGTGCCAGTAAAATGGAATACAGTCCGCTGGACTATGGCTACACCTTC.